The 32 T cell receptor beta chains given below trace back to one sample, sequenced in a study of CD8+ T cells in alopecia areata. Treatment of the sample: oral pan-JAK inhibitor, 5-10 mg twice daily. Sequencing used cDNA as its template, made by extracting RNA and reverse transcribing it. Some clones are missing from TCRdb's copy, which holds only in-frame ones; the method was immunoSEQ multiplex PCR. Among about 260,000 clones listed, about three fifths were seen once. The sample consisted of CD4+ T cells sorted from blood, taken at approximately week 51, from a patient treated with tofacitinib. The receptor set was obtained from a human donor with alopecia areata.

Only one count was recorded for this clone. J is TRBJ1-6 and V is TRBV10-3, with 8 bases matching TRBD1. The length of the CDR3 is 13 residues. Trimming took 6 bases from V and 7 from J; bases not matched to a gene: 2. Germline-derived CDR1 and CDR2 are ENHRY and SYGVKD. This chain's CDR3 is CAIRQGDNSPLHF. For the CDR3, the DNA is TGTGCCATCAGACAGGGGGACAATTCACCCCTCCACTTT.

This rearrangement joins TRBV2 to TRBJ1-5, with D perhaps TRBD1 (6 bases). The V gene lost 5 bases and the J gene lost 7 bases, with 9 bases spanning the gap. The V gene's germline CDR1 is SNHLY and CDR2 FYNNEI. The CDR3 spans 12 residues. DNA of the CDR3: TGTGCCAGCAGTCAGGGGTACCAGCCCCAGCATTTT. Its protein product is CASSQGYQPQHF.

V usage is TRBV5-6 and J usage is TRBJ2-5; 7 nucleotides match TRBD1. Germline CDR1 SGHDT, CDR2 YYEEEE. This CDR3 is built from 13 residues. Trimming at V came to 2 bases and at J to 5 bases, leaving 3 bases not matched to a gene. CDR3 DNA sequence: TGTGCCAGCAGCTTCCCAGGGGGTGAGACCCAGTACTTC. It codes for CASSFPGGETQYF.

This clone is a singleton in its sample. The chain employs TRBV20-1 and TRBJ2-7; D may be TRBD1 (6 bases). Trimming removed 3 bases from V and 5 bases from J, with 8 bases in between. The CDR3 is 11 amino acids. CDR1 is DFQATT and CDR2 is SNEGSKA in the germline V gene (reference sequence). CDR3 DNA sequence: TGCAGTGCTAGTCAGGGGAACGAGCAGTACTTC. Encoded protein: CSASQGNEQYF.

The chain uses TRBV5-4 and TRBJ2-5; D is undetermined. Germline V gives CDR1 SGHNT, CDR2 YYREEE (reference sequence). This CDR3 is 12 amino acids long. Trimming left V 2 bases short and J 8 bases short, with 10 bases between. The CDR3 loop is CASSFWEGTQYF. The CDR3 DNA is TGTGCCAGCAGCTTCTGGGAAGGTACCCAGTACTTC. The variable domain in full, with the rest retrieved from reference TRBV5-4 and TRBJ2-5, is ETGVTQSPTHLIKTRGQQVTLRCSSQSGHNTVSWYQQALGQGPQFIFQYYREEENGRGNFPPRFSGLQFPNYSSELNVNALELDDSALYLCASSFWEGTQYFGPGTRLLVL.

The chain has TRBV18 and TRBJ2-2, with TRBD2 as a possible D gene (6 bases). The germline V gene encodes CDR1 KGHSH and CDR2 LQKENI. The ends were cut back, 3 bases at V and 1 base at J, with 12 bases in the middle. CDR3 length: 16 residues. The CDR3 here is CASSPNSGLNTGELFF. The CDR3 DNA reads TGTGCCAGCTCACCTAATTCGGGACTGAACACCGGGGAGCTGTTTTTT.

The chain has TRBV15 and TRBJ1-1; perhaps TRBD1 as D (5 bases). The V gene lost 1 base and the J gene lost 3 bases, with 12 bases spanning the gap. Germline CDR1 reads LNHNV; CDR2 reads YYDKDF (reference sequence). The length of the CDR3 is 15 residues. The CDR3 is CATSRGVQGDTEAFF. The CDR3, as DNA: TGTGCCACCAGCAGAGGGGTACAAGGGGACACTGAAGCTTTCTTT.

J is TRBJ1-6 and V is TRBV13; possibly TRBD1 for D (6 bases). The V and J ends lost 0 bases and 13 bases respectively, with 16 bases between them. The CDR3 is 15 amino acids. Germline V CDR1 and CDR2: PRHDT, FYEKMQ (reference sequence). This CDR3 is CASSLGLMGASPLHF. CDR3 nucleotides: TGTGCCAGCAGCTTAGGCCTAATGGGGGCGTCCCCCCTCCACTTT.

The chain couples TRBV5-6 to TRBJ2-7; D remains unclear. The CDR3 loop spans 15 amino acids. V was trimmed by 1 base and J by 0 bases, leaving 11 bases between them. Germline lookup yields CDR1 SGHDT and CDR2 YYEEEE. In DNA form, the CDR3 reads TGTGCCAGCAGCTTGAGGGTAGCAGCCTCCTACGAGCAGTACTTC. It is translated as CASSLRVAASYEQYF.

This clone has only a few counts. The gene calls are TRBV30 and TRBJ1-2; a weak D match, TRBD1 (6 bases). Germline CDR1 reads GTSNPN; CDR2 reads SVGIG (reference sequence). V lost 0 bases and J lost 6, with 14 bases in between. The CDR3 runs to 14 residues. CDR3 coding DNA: TGTGCCTGGAGTGTATTCCCCGAGGGGGATGGCTACACCTTC. Amino acids: CAWSVFPEGDGYTF.

This rearrangement joins TRBV7-9 to TRBJ1-5, with 10 positions matching TRBD1. There are 17 residues in the CDR3. Per the germline V gene, CDR1 is SEHNR and CDR2 is FQNEAQ (reference sequence). The V segment lost 5 bases and the J segment 3 bases; nucleotides outside the gene matches: 10. CDR3 DNA sequence: TGTGCCAGCAGCCTACTCCTTGGGACAGGGGACAATCAGCCCCAGCATTTT. Its protein is CASSLLLGTGDNQPQHF.

This chain uses TRBV6-1 with TRBJ2-5; TRBD1 matches 9 bases. Germline V CDR1 and CDR2: MNHNS, SASEGT. The CDR3 length is 15 residues. The junction had 4 bases not matched to a gene; V was cut back by 3 bases and J by 2 bases. As DNA, the CDR3 is TGTGCCAGCAGTGAGGGACAGGGAAGTCAAGAGACCCAGTACTTC. Translation: CASSEGQGSQETQYF.

The chain has TRBV15 and TRBJ2-5; D unresolved. Per germline, CDR1 LNHNV and CDR2 YYDKDF (reference sequence). The length of the CDR3 is 15 residues. The ends were cut back, 4 bases at V and 5 bases at J, with 17 bases in the middle. The CDR3 spells CATSTDRSGSETQYF. The CDR3 DNA sequence: TGTGCCACCAGCACTGACCGCTCCGGCTCCGAGACCCAGTACTTC.

The J gene is TRBJ2-3, the V gene TRBV25-1; D gene uncertain. Germline lookup yields CDR1 MGHDK and CDR2 SYGVNS. CDR3 length equals 15 residues. V was pared by 4 bases and J by 3 bases, with 14 bases between. In DNA, the CDR3 is TGTGCCAGCAGTGGAGTTTCAGTAGGTACAGATACGCAGTATTTT. It is translated as CASSGVSVGTDTQYF.

V gene TRBV2 combines with J gene TRBJ2-5; the match to TRBD1 covers 8 bases. The V and J ends lost 9 bases and 2 bases, in that order; junction bases with no gene match: 11. CDR1 SNHLY and CDR2 FYNNEI come from the germline V gene. This CDR3 has 15 residues. CDR3: CASRRTGKAQETQYF. The CDR3 nucleotides are TGTGCCAGTAGGAGGACAGGGAAGGCTCAAGAGACCCAGTACTTC.

The chain combines TRBV6-5 with TRBJ1-1, with D possibly TRBD1 on 6 matching bases. Looked up from germline, CDR1 is MNHEY and CDR2 is SVGAGI. The CDR3 has 13 amino acids. The ends were cut back, 5 bases at V and 7 bases at J, with 14 bases in the middle. The CDR3 loop reads CASSTNRALEAFF. The DNA for the CDR3 is TGTGCCAGCAGTACGAACAGGGCCCTTGAAGCTTTCTTT.

There are a few counts of this clone. The gene calls are TRBV29-1 and TRBJ2-2; a weak D match, TRBD1 (5 bases). The CDR3 is 13 amino acids. Trimming left V 3 bases short and J 4 bases short, with 9 bases between. Germline assignment: CDR1 SQVTM and CDR2 ANQGSEA. DNA for the CDR3: TGCAGCGTTGACAGGGCGGCCACCGGGGAGCTGTTTTTT. The encoded protein is CSVDRAATGELFF.

This clone was detected a few times. The gene calls are TRBV7-9 and TRBJ2-1, with D unclear. The ends were cut back, 5 bases at V and 9 bases at J, with 17 bases in the middle. Germline V gives CDR1 SEHNR, CDR2 FQNEAQ (reference sequence). The CDR3 has 14 residues. The CDR3 DNA reads TGTGCCAGCAGCCGGATAGCTGCGGCCGTTGAGCAGTTCTTC. As protein: CASSRIAAAVEQFF.

This clone has more than one count but fewer than ten. This chain links TRBV10-3 with TRBJ2-7, with 8 bases matching TRBD2. This CDR3 comprises 15 residues. The V gene end was trimmed by 4 bases and the J gene end by 2 bases; junction bases not matched to a gene: 7. Germline CDR1 is ENHRY and CDR2 is SYGVKD. The CDR3 region has the DNA TGTGCCATCAGTGCGGAGCGGGGGCATCCCTACGAGCAGTACTTC. Translation gives CAISAERGHPYEQYF.

This CDR3 is CASSGLYEAFF. The CDR3, as DNA: TGTGCCAGCAGTGGCCTATATGAAGCTTTCTTT. This chain uses TRBV25-1 with TRBJ1-1; D is uncertain. Germline CDR1 and CDR2: MGHDK and SYGVNS. With 4 bases removed from V and 7 bases from J, the gap between germline ends came to 7 bases. The CDR3 runs to 11 residues.

The genes are TRBV29-1 and TRBJ2-5; 7 nucleotides line up with TRBD2. CDR1 is SQVTM and CDR2 is ANQGSEA in the germline V gene. With V trimmed by 7 bases and J by 2 bases, 4 bases remained unmatched. The CDR3 contains 12 residues. In DNA, the CDR3 is TGCAGCGCGAGACTAGCTCAAGAGACCCAGTACTTC. It specifies CSARLAQETQYF.

V is TRBV7-3 and J is TRBJ2-1, with TRBD1 identical over 7 bases. The junction had 7 bases not matched to a gene; V was cut back by 3 bases and J by 8 bases. The CDR3 spans 14 residues. Germline loops: CDR1 SGHTA, CDR2 FQGTGA. CDR3 residues: CASSLRRGLYEQFF. DNA of the CDR3: TGTGCCAGCAGCTTGCGCAGGGGGTTGTATGAGCAGTTCTTC.

The V and J genes are TRBV7-8 and TRBJ2-5; D possibly corresponds to TRBD1 (6 bases). The V and J ends lost 1 base and 1 base respectively, with 10 bases between them. Germline values: CDR1 SGHVS, CDR2 FQNEAQ. The CDR3 is 15 residues long. The CDR3 nucleotides are TGTGCCAGCAGCTTAGATGGGGGCCGCCAAGAGACCCAGTACTTC. Protein product: CASSLDGGRQETQYF.

This chain joins TRBV30 and TRBJ1-2; D gene ambiguous. CDR1 GTSNPN and CDR2 SVGIG come from the germline V gene (reference sequence). Trimming took off 3 bases at V and 8 bases at J, with 13 bases between the two ends. The CDR3 spans 12 residues. CDR3 sequence: CAWRFGPGGYTF. The CDR3 bases are TGTGCCTGGAGATTTGGACCCGGCGGCTACACCTTC.

This chain uses TRBV4-2 with TRBJ1-1; possible D gene TRBD1, 6 bases. Germline assignment: CDR1 LGHNA and CDR2 YNFKEQ. V shed 3 bases and J shed 3 bases, with 14 bases lying between them. This CDR3 comprises 15 residues. CDR3 protein: CASSQAQGRYTEAFF. CDR3 coding DNA: TGTGCCAGCAGCCAGGCCCAGGGGCGATACACTGAAGCTTTCTTT.

This clone was picked up one time. The chain employs TRBV5-4 and TRBJ1-1; D is unresolved. Germline CDR1 reads SGHNT; CDR2 reads YYREEE (reference sequence). Trimming pared 4 bases from V and 5 bases from J, leaving 18 bases between. The CDR3 sequence is 15 residues long. This chain's CDR3 is CASSGKTSYVTEAFF. CDR3 sequence (DNA): TGTGCCAGCAGCGGGAAGACGTCTTATGTAACTGAAGCTTTCTTT.

The chain couples TRBV29-1 to TRBJ2-2, with TRBD2 identical over 7 bases. The CDR3 is made up of 14 amino acids. In germline, CDR1 is SQVTM, CDR2 ANQGSEA. With 6 bases clipped from V and 0 bases from J, the junction kept 4 bases outside the gene matches. CDR3 in DNA: TGCAGCGTAGCGCGGGGGACGAACACCGGGGAGCTGTTTTTT. This codes for CSVARGTNTGELFF.

This sequence joins TRBV27 and TRBJ1-5; maybe TRBD1 (6 bases). Trimming stripped 2 bases from V and 4 bases from J, with 12 bases between. The CDR3 is 15 amino acids. From germline, CDR1 is MNHEY and CDR2 SMNVEV (reference sequence). This CDR3 is CASSLEGTPNQPQHF. CDR3 coding DNA: TGTGCCAGCAGTTTAGAAGGGACACCAAATCAGCCCCAGCATTTT.

J is TRBJ1-2 and V is TRBV5-1; tentatively, D is TRBD1 (5 bases). Germline CDR1 SGHRS, CDR2 YFSETQ. The V and J ends lost 4 bases and 0 bases respectively, with 19 bases between them. This CDR3 is 17 amino acids long. CDR3 residues: CASSLSGTSNSNYGYTF. In DNA form, the CDR3 reads TGCGCCAGCAGCCTCTCCGGGACTTCCAACTCTAACTATGGCTACACCTTC.

CDR3 nucleotides: TGTGCCACCAGCAGCCTACCGGACAGGCGTACACGTGATACGCAGTATTTT. As protein: CATSSLPDRRTRDTQYF. The chain employs TRBV15 and TRBJ2-3; 7 positions match TRBD1. CDR1 is LNHNV, CDR2 YYDKDF, per germline (reference sequence). The CDR3 has 17 amino acids. V lost 3 bases to trimming and J lost 6 bases; unmatched junction nucleotides: 15.

V gene TRBV10-2 combines with J gene TRBJ1-5; unclear D gene. The V end was cut by 3 bases, the J end by 0 bases, with 6 bases between. There are 14 residues in the CDR3. Germline V gene sequence: CDR1 WSHSY, CDR2 SAAADI. CDR3 coding DNA: TGCGCCAGCAGTGACGTGGGTAGCAATCAGCCCCAGCATTTT. Translating gives CASSDVGSNQPQHF.

The chain is built from TRBV2 and TRBJ2-7; 7 bases are shared with TRBD1. CDR3 size: 13 residues. Trimming at V came to 6 bases and at J to 3 bases, leaving 5 bases not matched to a gene. Germline CDR1 and CDR2: SNHLY and FYNNEI. The CDR3 DNA is TGTGCCAGCAGCCCTAGGACAGGCTACGAGCAGTACTTC. Protein sequence: CASSPRTGYEQYF.